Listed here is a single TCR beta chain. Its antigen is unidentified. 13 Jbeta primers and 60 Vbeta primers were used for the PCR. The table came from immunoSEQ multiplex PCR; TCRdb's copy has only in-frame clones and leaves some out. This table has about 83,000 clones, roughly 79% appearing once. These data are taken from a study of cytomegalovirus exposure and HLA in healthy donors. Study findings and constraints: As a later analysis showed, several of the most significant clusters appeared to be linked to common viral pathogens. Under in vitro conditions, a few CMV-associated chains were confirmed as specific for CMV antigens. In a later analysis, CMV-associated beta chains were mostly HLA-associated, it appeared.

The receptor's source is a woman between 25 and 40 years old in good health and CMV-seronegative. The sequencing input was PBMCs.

The CDR3 sequence is CASSPAQGPNYGYTF. CDR3 sequence (DNA): TGTGCCAGCAGCCCTGCCCAGGGCCCCAACTATGGCTACACCTTC. The chain carries TRBV5-6 and TRBJ1-2, with D possibly TRBD1 on 5 matching bases. The CDR3 loop spans 15 amino acids. Trimming removed 4 bases at V and 2 bases at J, with 15 bases between. CDR1 SGHDT and CDR2 YYEEEE come from the germline V gene.